Listed here are 28 T cell receptor beta chains from one sample, sequenced in a study of T cells in Graves' hyperthyroidism and ophthalmopathy. RNA transcripts served as the template for amplifying TCR beta CDR3 regions. In the first-round RT-PCR of the TCR CDR3, the HTBI primer set was used. TCRdb re-derived calls from the multiplex PCR reads in MiXCR, one entry per CDR3 protein. The table has roughly 580,000 distinct CDR3 sequences, approximately 15% seen once. The material sequenced was blood. The receptors were sampled from a woman aged 25 to 45 with Graves' hyperthyroidism that later progressed to Graves' ophthalmopathy.

This clonotype was seen ten or more times. A clone one base away is much larger, so this may be a read error. CDR3 region: CASSPPGQGPYEQYF. The CDR3 DNA reads as TGTGCCAGCAGCCCCCCGGGACAGGGACCCTACGAGCAGTACTTC. The chain joins TRBV27 to TRBJ2-7, with TRBD1 matching over 9 bases. In germline, CDR1 is MNHEY, CDR2 SMNVEV (reference sequence). Unmatched junction bases numbered 8, after V lost 6 bases and J lost 2 bases. There are 15 residues in the CDR3.

This clonotype has a count of ten or more. This sequence joins TRBV19 and TRBJ2-7; D possibly corresponds to TRBD1 (6 bases). This CDR3 comprises 13 residues. Trimming cost V 6 bases and J 4 bases, with 13 bases left between them. Germline V CDR1 and CDR2: LNHDA, SQIVND (reference sequence). The CDR3, as DNA: TGTGCCAGTAGCAGGAACAGGGATTACGAGCAGTACTTC. Amino acids: CASSRNRDYEQYF.

This clonotype was seen more than once but under ten times. This rearrangement joins TRBV28 to TRBJ2-2, with D maybe TRBD2 (6 bases). Trimming removed 9 bases at V and 3 bases at J, with 20 bases between. CDR1 MDHEN and CDR2 SYDVKM come from the germline V gene. The CDR3 has 16 amino acids. CDR3 in DNA: TGTGCCAGTAGGAGGAGGGCACCCTCGGACACCGGGGAGCTGTTTTTT. Amino acids: CASRRRAPSDTGELFF. The variable domain in full, completed from reference TRBV28 and TRBJ2-2, reads DVKVTQSSRYLVKRTGEKVFLECVQDMDHENMFWYRQDPGLGLRLIYFSYDVKMKEKGDIPEGYSVSREKKERFSLILESASTNQTSMYLCASRRRAPSDTGELFFGEGSRLTVL.

The chain combines TRBV28 with TRBJ1-2; 7 bases are a match to TRBD1. This CDR3 region has 18 residues. Losses at the gene ends were 4 bases for V and 4 bases for J; bases not matched to a gene: 18. The germline gives CDR1 MDHEN, CDR2 SYDVKM. The CDR3 loop reads CASSSRAGGPSVVYGYTF. CDR3 DNA sequence: TGTGCCAGCAGTTCCCGGGCAGGGGGTCCTTCCGTAGTCTATGGCTACACCTTC.

The chain joins TRBV24-1 to TRBJ1-1; 9 positions match TRBD1. Trimming at V came to 3 bases and at J to 6 bases, leaving 7 bases not matched to a gene. The CDR3 loop spans 15 amino acids. CDR1 and CDR2 (germline): KGHDR, SFDVKD. The CDR3 here is CATSDPDRGGPEAFF. The CDR3 bases are TGTGCCACCAGTGATCCGGACAGGGGAGGACCTGAAGCTTTCTTT.

About this clonotype itself: Since a much larger clone is just one base distant, this may be a read error. The chain employs TRBV6-1 and TRBJ1-2; 11 bases line up with TRBD1. The CDR3 has 15 amino acids. Germline V gene data show CDR1 as MNHNS and CDR2 as SASEGT. Germline trimming cut 4 bases from V and 4 bases from J; bases unmatched to any gene: 5. The CDR3 region is CASSVGQGGTYGYTF. CDR3 coding DNA: TGTGCCAGCAGTGTGGGACAGGGGGGAACCTATGGCTACACCTTC.

This clonotype was observed at least ten times. The chain employs TRBV2 and TRBJ1-5; D is undetermined. V was cut by 3 bases and J by 2 bases, with 11 bases left in between. The CDR3 runs to 15 residues. In germline, CDR1 is SNHLY, CDR2 FYNNEI. The CDR3 nucleotides read TGTGCCAGCAGTGAGGGCGGTGAGCGCAATCAGCCCCAGCATTTT. Protein sequence: CASSEGGERNQPQHF.

This chain joins TRBV9 and TRBJ2-7, with D possibly TRBD1 on 6 matching bases. Germline CDR1 and CDR2: SGDLS and YYNGEE. V was clipped by 5 bases and J by 0 bases, with 18 bases between them. This CDR3 spans 16 amino acids. The CDR3 here is CASSPKGDLFSYEQYF. In DNA, the CDR3 is TGTGCCAGCAGTCCTAAGGGGGACCTATTCTCCTACGAGCAGTACTTC.

At least ten counts were recorded for this clonotype. The chain couples TRBV28 to TRBJ2-1; 8 bases are a match to TRBD2. V gave up 1 base and J gave up 1 base; unmatched junction bases: 0. CDR3 length: 15 amino acids. From germline, CDR1 is MDHEN and CDR2 SYDVKM. The CDR3 loop is CASSLSSGSYNEQFF. CDR3 DNA sequence: TGTGCCAGCAGTTTATCTAGCGGGTCCTACAATGAGCAGTTCTTC.

This clonotype was observed at least ten times. This chain joins TRBV6-6 and TRBJ1-5; a weak D match, TRBD1 (5 bases). This CDR3 contains 14 residues. CDR1 and CDR2 (germline): MNHNY, SVGAGI (reference sequence). V gave up 2 bases and J gave up 7 bases, with 12 bases separating them. This chain's CDR3 is CASSYVGLGQPQHF. The CDR3, as DNA: TGTGCCAGCAGTTACGTGGGACTGGGGCAGCCCCAGCATTTT.

In this sample, this clonotype turned up a few times. The chain employs TRBV29-1 and TRBJ1-1, with a weak D call TRBD1 (6 bases). The CDR3 sequence is 18 residues long. V lost 1 base and J 1 base, leaving 22 bases between the germline ends. CDR1 and CDR2 (germline): SQVTM, ANQGSEA. In DNA, the CDR3 is TGCAGCGTTGAAGCTCCGAACCCCCAGGGGATACCGAACACTGAAGCTTTCTTT. The encoded protein is CSVEAPNPQGIPNTEAFF.

The genes are TRBV20-1 and TRBJ2-7; possibly TRBD2 for D (6 bases). CDR3 size: 14 residues. Germline loops: CDR1 DFQATT, CDR2 SNEGSKA (reference sequence). V shed 6 bases and J shed 4 bases, with 19 bases lying between them. This CDR3 is CSARKGWAGYEQYF. The CDR3 DNA follows: TGCAGTGCGAGGAAGGGGTGGGCGGGGTACGAGCAGTACTTC.

This clonotype was found many times. The chain carries TRBV2 and TRBJ2-1, with TRBD2 identical over 14 bases. J was trimmed by 9 bases and V by 2 bases; bases with no gene match: 3. From germline, CDR1 is SNHLY and CDR2 FYNNEI. CDR3 length: 15 amino acids. The CDR3 region has the DNA TGTGCCAGCAGTGAATTGGGACTAGCGGGAGTTGAGCAGTTCTTC. Amino acid sequence: CASSELGLAGVEQFF.

This clonotype was observed many times. The rearrangement uses TRBV28 and TRBJ1-1; no definite D call. Germline values: CDR1 MDHEN, CDR2 SYDVKM. The length of the CDR3 is 12 residues. Trimming took 2 bases from V and 2 from J, leaving 3 bases between them. The CDR3 spells CASSLINTEAFF. CDR3 bases: TGTGCCAGCAGTTTAATTAACACTGAAGCTTTCTTT.

This clonotype has at least ten counts. The chain is built from TRBV10-3 and TRBJ1-2; no clear D gene. The CDR3 is 13 residues long. V was shortened by 6 bases and J by 3 bases, with 11 bases between the two germline ends. The germline V gene has CDR1 ENHRY and CDR2 SYGVKD. CDR3 bases: TGTGCCATCAGCCAGGACTCTTACTATGGCTACACCTTC. This codes for CAISQDSYYGYTF.

This clonotype appeared many times. The chain couples TRBV3-1 to TRBJ2-1; tentative D call: TRBD2 (6 bases). Trimming stripped 2 bases from V and 9 bases from J, with 11 bases between. The CDR3 is 13 residues long. CDR1 and CDR2 (germline): LGHDT, YNNKEL (reference sequence). The CDR3 reads CASSQQGGVEQFF. The CDR3 nucleotides are TGTGCCAGCAGCCAACAGGGCGGGGTTGAGCAGTTCTTC.

This clonotype has just a few counts. The V gene is TRBV7-2, the J gene TRBJ2-1; a possible D gene is TRBD2 (7 bases). With 2 bases removed from V and 5 bases from J, the gap between germline ends came to 16 bases. Germline CDR1 is SGHTA and CDR2 is FQGNSA. This CDR3 is 16 amino acids long. The CDR3 bases are TGTGCCAGCAGCTTACAAGTGGGGGGGCAGGACAATGAGCAGTTCTTC. Its protein product is CASSLQVGGQDNEQFF.

This clonotype came up many times. The chain combines TRBV7-2 with TRBJ1-2; D is possibly TRBD1 (5 bases). Trimming removed 1 base from V and 1 base from J, with 13 bases in between. Germline V gene lookup returns CDR1 SGHTA and CDR2 FQGNSA. The CDR3 covers 16 residues. The CDR3 DNA sequence: TGTGCCAGCAGCTTAGTTCACGGGGGAGTTAACTATGGCTACACCTTC. It translates to CASSLVHGGVNYGYTF.

Many counts were recorded for this clonotype. This chain connects TRBV2 to TRBJ2-6; D is possibly TRBD1 (5 bases). The CDR3 extends over 16 amino acids. Trimming took 3 bases from V and 0 from J, leaving 9 bases between them. The germline V gene encodes CDR1 SNHLY and CDR2 FYNNEI. Written as DNA, the CDR3 is TGTGCCAGCAGTGACCTCAGGGACTCTGGGGCCAACGTCCTGACTTTC. It translates to CASSDLRDSGANVLTF.

This clonotype has at least ten counts. This rearrangement joins TRBV30 to TRBJ1-2; D is uncertain. V lost 3 bases and J 3 bases, leaving 17 bases between the germline ends. The CDR3 sequence is 15 residues long. Germline assignment: CDR1 GTSNPN and CDR2 SVGIG (reference sequence). Here the CDR3 reads CAWSRPLGRDYGYTF. DNA for the CDR3: TGTGCCTGGAGCAGACCCCTGGGGAGAGACTATGGCTACACCTTC.

In this sample, this clonotype turned up many times. The J gene is TRBJ2-5, the V gene TRBV20-1; 9 bases agree with TRBD2. The CDR3 is 14 amino acids. CDR1 is DFQATT and CDR2 is SNEGSKA in the germline V gene (reference sequence). V shed 1 base and J 5 bases; nucleotides not matched to a gene: 5. CDR3 sequence (DNA): TGCAGTGCTAGAGGTAGCGGGAGTGGGGAGACCCAGTACTTC. This encodes CSARGSGSGETQYF.

The table lists this clonotype with many counts. This chain links TRBV10-3 with TRBJ2-7; D is undetermined. V was shortened by 4 bases and J by 7 bases, with 8 bases between the two germline ends. The CDR3 has 11 residues. In germline, CDR1 is ENHRY, CDR2 SYGVKD. The CDR3: CAISVGFEQYF. CDR3 nucleotides: TGTGCCATCAGTGTCGGGTTTGAGCAGTACTTC.

This clonotype occurred many times. The chain has TRBV3-1 and TRBJ1-5; no clear D. Between the trimmed V and J ends, which lost 5 bases and 0 bases, there was a span of 17 bases. The CDR3 has 17 residues. Germline CDR1 and CDR2: LGHDT and YNNKEL (reference sequence). The CDR3 loop reads CASSGQDGRYSNQPQHF. In DNA form, the CDR3 reads TGTGCCAGCAGCGGGCAGGACGGACGTTATAGCAATCAGCCCCAGCATTTT.

This clonotype has a count of ten or more. The chain recombines TRBV10-3 with TRBJ1-1; D gene uncertain. With 7 bases removed from V and 2 bases from J, the gap between germline ends came to 8 bases. Germline V gene data show CDR1 as ENHRY and CDR2 as SYGVKD. The CDR3 contains 12 residues. CDR3 amino acids: CAITGPNTEAFF. As DNA, the CDR3 is TGTGCCATCACGGGTCCCAACACTGAAGCTTTCTTT.

This clonotype was counted ten times or more. The J gene is TRBJ1-5, the V gene TRBV20-1; no reliable D call. The germline V and J ends were trimmed by 7 bases and 6 bases, with 13 bases remaining between them. Looked up from germline, CDR1 is DFQATT and CDR2 is SNEGSKA (reference sequence). The CDR3 spans 12 residues. CDR3: CSVSSSGQPQHF. The CDR3 DNA reads as TGCAGTGTTTCCTCGTCTGGTCAGCCCCAGCATTTT.

This clonotype was observed at least ten times. V and J are TRBV3-1 and TRBJ2-5; D is possibly TRBD1 (6 bases). V was shortened by 4 bases and J by 2 bases, with 17 bases between the two germline ends. CDR1 is LGHDT, CDR2 YNNKEL, per germline (reference sequence). The CDR3 length is 16 residues. In DNA, the CDR3 is TGTGCCAGCAGCCTACGCAGTGCGGACAGACAAGAGACCCAGTACTTC. Translating gives CASSLRSADRQETQYF.

In its sample, this clonotype was seen many times. The rearrangement links TRBV6-5 to TRBJ2-2; 13 nucleotides agree with TRBD2. This CDR3 region has 20 residues. With V trimmed by 2 bases and J by 4 bases, 13 bases remained unmatched. Germline V gene lookup returns CDR1 MNHEY and CDR2 SVGAGI. CDR3 sequence (DNA): TGTGCCAGCAGTTACCTATCGACTAGCGGGAGGATTTCGGGCACCGGGGAGCTGTTTTTT. It encodes CASSYLSTSGRISGTGELFF.

This chain uses TRBV18 with TRBJ1-4; 8 positions match TRBD1. The length of the CDR3 is 15 residues. The V gene end was trimmed by 4 bases and the J gene end by 2 bases; junction bases not matched to a gene: 3. Germline CDR1 KGHSH, CDR2 LQKENI. The CDR3 loop reads CASSLRTGTNEKLFF. As DNA, the CDR3 is TGTGCCAGCTCACTCCGGACAGGGACTAATGAAAAACTGTTTTTT.